The 3 T cell receptor beta chains given below trace back to one sample, sequenced in a study of blood T cell repertoires in COVID-19. This table comes from immunoSEQ multiplex PCR, and its TCRdb copy is limited to in-frame clones, with some not included. This table holds about 200,000 clones, about 88% found once. The sample was peripheral blood. Receptors were obtained from a man aged 50 to 59 with COVID-19, enrolled during active disease.

V and J are TRBV5-6 and TRBJ2-1, with a possible D match to TRBD1 (7 bases). The CDR3 has 16 residues. V lost 4 bases and J lost 0, with 14 bases in between. The V gene's germline CDR1 is SGHDT and CDR2 YYEEEE. The CDR3 nucleotides read TGTGCCAGCAGCGCGGGACAGAAAGTCTCCTACAATGAGCAGTTCTTC. Protein product: CASSAGQKVSYNEQFF.

The chain has TRBV5-1 and TRBJ2-5; 8 bases fit TRBD2. After removal of 1 base from V and 1 base from J, the junction contained 3 bases not matched to a gene. Germline CDR1 and CDR2: SGHRS and YFSETQ. This CDR3 spans 15 amino acids. The DNA for the CDR3 is TGCGCCAGCAGCTTGATAAGCGGGAGCCAAGAGACCCAGTACTTC. This gives the protein CASSLISGSQETQYF.

This sequence joins TRBV12-3 or TRBV12-4 and TRBJ1-4; a possible D gene is TRBD1 (5 bases). Deletions cut 8 bases from V and 7 bases from J, with 14 bases between. The CDR3 spans 13 residues. In DNA, the CDR3 is TGTGCCAGCCTTGGGGCAGGGCCTGAAAAACTGTTTTTT. Its translation: CASLGAGPEKLFF.